This T cell receptor beta chain emerged from a study of blood T cell repertoires in COVID-19. Looked up from germline, CDR1 is SQVTM and CDR2 is ANQGSEA. V lost 3 bases and J lost 1; bases outside the gene matches: 9. CDR3 size: 16 residues. Using immunoSEQ multiplex PCR, the repertoire was profiled, and TCRdb retains in-frame clones only, with some absent. Among some 210,000 clones listed, around 90% were seen once. The rearrangement joins TRBV29-1 to TRBJ2-5; TRBD2 agrees at 9 bases. The TCR sequence derives from a man aged 55 to 70 with COVID-19, enrolled during active disease. The specimen sequenced was peripheral blood. The CDR3 loop reads CSVDDLSGGRQETQYF. For the CDR3, the DNA is TGCAGCGTTGATGACCTTAGCGGGGGCCGCCAAGAGACCCAGTACTTC. The entire variable domain, with the rest obtained from reference TRBV29-1 and TRBJ2-5, is as follows: SAVISQKPSRDICQRGTSLTIQCQVDSQVTMMFWYRQQPGQSLTLIATANQGSEATYESGFVIDKFPISRPNLTFSTLTVSNMSPEDSSIYLCSVDDLSGGRQETQYFGPGTRLLVL.